This T cell receptor (beta chain) was documented in a study of blood T cell repertoires in COVID-19. Study-wide background: Italy, Spain and the United States were the sources of the convalescent and acute COVID-19 samples. PBMCs, B-cell-depleted T cells, or T cells were the source of the cDNA or gDNA that made up the material.

As processed by the authors: Amplification with reference gene primers provided the estimates of nucleated cell counts. Data came from immunoSEQ multiplex PCR; TCRdb stores just in-frame clones and leaves some out. That table furnishes V, J and clone size, whereas the DNA furnished D and trimming. The sample has 65,000 to 75,000 clones; roughly four fifths are singletons. The V gene's germline CDR1 is SNHLY and CDR2 FYNNEI. The trim removed 6 bases at V and 2 bases at J, leaving 9 bases unmatched. The CDR3 contains 15 residues. The gene calls are TRBV2 and TRBJ2-7; 8 bases match TRBD1. Sequenced: peripheral blood. This receptor was identified in a woman of 80 years or more with acute or convalescent COVID-19. CDR3 in DNA: TGTGCCAGCAGCAACCCCGGGACAGGTGCCTACGAGCAGTACTTC. The encoded protein is CASSNPGTGAYEQYF.